The rows below give T cell receptor beta chains drawn from one sample of a study of Ad26.COV2.S vaccination and SARS-CoV-2 variants. Here immunoSEQ multiplex PCR was the method, and the copy in TCRdb shows in-frame clones only, minus some. The table has 360,000 or so clones, around 86% seen once. The material sequenced was peripheral blood, taken in a trial of Ad26.COV2.S vaccine versus placebo. These receptors came from a person between 18 and 65 years old who received the Ad26.COV2.S COVID-19 vaccine or a placebo. CDR3s include the opening cysteine and the closing phenylalanine or tryptophan. The order of the fields is J gene, clone size, D gene, V gene, CDR3 protein, CDR3 DNA. The D gene is left open where the match is weak. Clone size is given for some rows only: seen once, a few or many times, or a class if the clone is expanded.

J: TRBJ1-1; size: -; D: TRBD1; V: TRBV9; CDR3: CASSPGGRTEAFF; DNA: TGTGCCAGCAGCCCAGGGGGAAGGACTGAAGCTTTCTTT
J: TRBJ2-7; size: once; D: -; V: TRBV25-1; CDR3: CASSEGVPTVPYEQYF; DNA: TGTGCCAGCAGTGAAGGGGTCCCCACAGTACCCTACGAGCAGTACTTC
J: TRBJ2-5; size: -; D: -; V: TRBV27; CDR3: CASSFLGGRETQYF; DNA: TGTGCCAGCAGTTTCCTGGGGGGGCGGGAGACCCAGTACTTC
J: TRBJ1-1; size: -; D: -; V: TRBV7-4; CDR3: CASSSRTEAFF; DNA: TGTGCCAGCAGCTCCCGGACTGAAGCTTTCTTT
J: TRBJ2-7; size: -; D: TRBD2; V: TRBV6-5; CDR3: CASSYQAGVSYEQYF; DNA: TGTGCCAGCAGTTACCAGGCGGGGGTTTCCTACGAGCAGTACTTC
J: TRBJ2-5; size: -; D: -; V: TRBV6-2/TRBV6-3; CDR3: CASSWGTTQETQYF; DNA: TGTGCCAGCAGTTGGGGGACAACACAAGAGACCCAGTACTTC
J: TRBJ1-2; size: -; D: TRBD1; V: TRBV6-5; CDR3: CASSLGTGLVRGYTF; DNA: TGTGCCAGCAGTCTTGGGACAGGACTCGTGAGGGGCTACACCTTC
J: TRBJ2-1; size: -; D: -; V: TRBV9; CDR3: CASSVSLKTDNEQFF; DNA: TGTGCCAGCAGCGTATCCCTCAAGACAGACAATGAGCAGTTCTTC
J: TRBJ2-5; size: once; D: -; V: TRBV3-1/TRBV3-2; CDR3: CASSPSGQETQYF; DNA: TGTGCCAGCAGCCCAAGCGGACAGGAGACCCAGTACTTC
J: TRBJ2-1; size: -; D: -; V: TRBV6-5; CDR3: CASSSQYMGKQFF; DNA: TGTGCCAGCAGCTCCCAATATATGGGAAAGCAGTTCTTC
J: TRBJ1-1; size: -; D: -; V: TRBV30; CDR3: CAWSVTGAKVAFF; DNA: TGTGCCTGGAGTGTGACAGGTGCTAAGGTCGCTTTCTTT
J: TRBJ1-2; size: -; D: -; V: TRBV6-6; CDR3: CASGGGDYGYTF; DNA: TGTGCCAGTGGGGGAGGGGACTATGGCTACACCTTC
J: TRBJ1-1; size: -; D: -; V: TRBV12-5; CDR3: CASALGHYTEAFF; DNA: TGTGCTAGTGCCTTAGGACATTACACTGAAGCTTTCTTT
J: TRBJ1-6; size: -; D: TRBD1; V: TRBV30; CDR3: CAWSPLTGGASPLHF; DNA: TGTGCCTGGAGTCCCCTGACAGGGGGGGCTTCACCCCTCCACTTT
J: TRBJ2-7; size: -; D: TRBD1; V: TRBV7-6; CDR3: CASSSTGSYEQYF; DNA: TGTGCCAGCAGCTCGACAGGGTCCTACGAGCAGTACTTC
J: TRBJ2-7; size: -; D: TRBD1; V: TRBV5-6; CDR3: CASRGTGPTYEQYF; DNA: TGTGCCAGCAGGGGGACAGGGCCGACCTACGAGCAGTACTTC
J: TRBJ1-1; size: -; D: -; V: TRBV10-3; CDR3: CAISDLSEAFF; DNA: TGTGCCATCAGTGACCTCTCTGAAGCTTTCTTT
J: TRBJ1-2; size: -; D: TRBD1; V: TRBV18; CDR3: CASSPPSGQGAHGYTF; DNA: TGTGCCAGCTCACCACCCTCCGGACAGGGGGCTCATGGCTACACCTTC
J: TRBJ2-5; size: -; D: TRBD2; V: TRBV7-7; CDR3: CASSLAGGAQETQYF; DNA: TGTGCTAGCAGCTTAGCGGGGGGGGCCCAAGAGACCCAGTACTTC
J: TRBJ2-5; size: -; D: -; V: TRBV9; CDR3: CASSALLDPGGQETQYF; DNA: TGTGCCAGCAGCGCCCTCCTTGACCCTGGGGGACAAGAGACCCAGTACTTC
J: TRBJ2-2; size: -; D: -; V: TRBV6-5; CDR3: CASRDVTVFGELFF; DNA: TGTGCCAGCAGAGACGTGACAGTTTTCGGGGAGCTGTTTTTT
J: TRBJ1-1; size: -; D: -; V: TRBV5-5; CDR3: CASNLPGMNTEAFF; DNA: TGTGCCAGCAATCTTCCCGGAATGAACACTGAAGCTTTCTTT
J: TRBJ1-2; size: few; D: TRBD1; V: TRBV7-3; CDR3: CASSGDSSTNYGYTF; DNA: TGTGCCAGCAGCGGGGACAGTTCCACGAACTATGGCTACACCTTC
J: TRBJ2-1; size: -; D: -; V: TRBV11-2; CDR3: CASSLGLYNEQFF; DNA: TGTGCCAGCAGCTTAGGGCTTTACAATGAGCAGTTCTTC
J: TRBJ1-1; size: -; D: -; V: TRBV7-3; CDR3: CASSLTTGQEAFF; DNA: TGTGCCAGCAGCTTAACCACGGGACAAGAAGCTTTCTTT
J: TRBJ2-5; size: -; D: -; V: TRBV7-6; CDR3: CASSLGGWVGETQYF; DNA: TGTGCCAGCAGCTTAGGGGGCTGGGTTGGGGAGACCCAGTACTTC